This TCR beta chain was identified in a study of shared clonotypes between healthy human individuals. Findings and limits, study-wide: Sampling used blood alone; tissue repertoires probably differ. Shared clonotypes: roughly 4.7% naive CD4, around 4% naive CD8, over 2% memory CD4, roughly 0.4% memory CD8.

Repertoires were generated with immunoSEQ multiplex PCR, while TCRdb's copy carries only in-frame clones and drops some. The sample holds around 690,000 clones; around 91% are singletons and the top ten take 34%. Germline-derived CDR1 and CDR2 are SQVTM and ANQGSEA. The CDR3 consists of 12 residues. Trimming cost V 3 bases and J 8 bases, with 13 bases left between them. This clone was observed a few times. The antigen remains unidentified. The rearrangement uses TRBV29-1 and TRBJ1-1; tentatively, D is TRBD1 (6 bases). Sequenced: memory CD8+ T cells from PBMCs. The sample's subset: CD45RO+ cells pooled with CCR7-negative TemRA cells. This TCR derives from a young man in good health. Some clones in this sample may be carry-over from other donors' samples. Here the CDR3 reads CSVEVSGVEAFF. DNA for the CDR3: TGCAGCGTTGAGGTATCAGGGGTCGAAGCTTTCTTT.